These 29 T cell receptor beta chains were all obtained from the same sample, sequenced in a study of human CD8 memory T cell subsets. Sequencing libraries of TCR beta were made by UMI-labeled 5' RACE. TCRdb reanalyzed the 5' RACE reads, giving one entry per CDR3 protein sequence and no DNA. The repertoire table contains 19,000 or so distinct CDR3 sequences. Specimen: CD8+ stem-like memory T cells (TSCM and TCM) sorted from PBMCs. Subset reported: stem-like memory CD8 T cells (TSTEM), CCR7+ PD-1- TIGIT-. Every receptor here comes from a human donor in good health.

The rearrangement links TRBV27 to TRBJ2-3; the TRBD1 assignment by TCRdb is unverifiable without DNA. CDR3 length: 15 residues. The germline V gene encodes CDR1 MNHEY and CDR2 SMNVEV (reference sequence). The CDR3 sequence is CASSYRDRRTDTQYF.

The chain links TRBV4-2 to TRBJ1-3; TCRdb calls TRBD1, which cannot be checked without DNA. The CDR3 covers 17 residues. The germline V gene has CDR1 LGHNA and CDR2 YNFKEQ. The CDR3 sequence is CASSQVSRISEGNTIYF.

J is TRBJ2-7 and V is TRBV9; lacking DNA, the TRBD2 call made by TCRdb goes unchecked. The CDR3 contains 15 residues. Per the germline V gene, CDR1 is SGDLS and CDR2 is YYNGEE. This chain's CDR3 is CASSAGTLRSYEQYF.

This CDR3 is CAISESGGAGNIQYF. The V and J genes are TRBV10-3 and TRBJ2-4; no DNA is available, so the TRBD1 call from TCRdb remains unchecked. Germline V gene data show CDR1 as ENHRY and CDR2 as SYGVKD. The CDR3 is made up of 15 amino acids.

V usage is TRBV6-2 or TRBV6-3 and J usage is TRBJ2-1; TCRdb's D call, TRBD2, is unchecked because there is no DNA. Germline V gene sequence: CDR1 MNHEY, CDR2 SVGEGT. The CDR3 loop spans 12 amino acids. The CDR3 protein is CASSSGLAEQFF.

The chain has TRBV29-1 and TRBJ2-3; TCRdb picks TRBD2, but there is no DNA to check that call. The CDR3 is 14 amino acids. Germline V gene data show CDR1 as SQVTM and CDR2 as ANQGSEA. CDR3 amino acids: CSVSSGSGTDTQYF.

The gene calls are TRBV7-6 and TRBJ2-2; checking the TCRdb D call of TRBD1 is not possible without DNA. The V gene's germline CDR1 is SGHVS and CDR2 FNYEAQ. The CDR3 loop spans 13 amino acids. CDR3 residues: CASSLGQTGELFF.

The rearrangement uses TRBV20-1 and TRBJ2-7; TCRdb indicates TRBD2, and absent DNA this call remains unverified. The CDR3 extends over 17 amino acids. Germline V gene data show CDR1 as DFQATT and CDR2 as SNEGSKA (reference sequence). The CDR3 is CSARGYRAGGVSYEQYF.

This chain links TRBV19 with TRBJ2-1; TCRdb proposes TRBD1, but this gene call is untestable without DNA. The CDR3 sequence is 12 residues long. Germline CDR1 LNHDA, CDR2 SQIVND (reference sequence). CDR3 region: CASSIGANEQFF.

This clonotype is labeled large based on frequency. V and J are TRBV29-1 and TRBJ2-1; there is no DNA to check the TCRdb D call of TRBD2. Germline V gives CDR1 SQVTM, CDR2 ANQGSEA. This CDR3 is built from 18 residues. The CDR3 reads CSVAGSLQGGRVVNEQFF.

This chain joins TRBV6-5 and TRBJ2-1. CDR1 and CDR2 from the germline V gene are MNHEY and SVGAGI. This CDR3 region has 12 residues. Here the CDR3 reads CASISSYNEQFF.

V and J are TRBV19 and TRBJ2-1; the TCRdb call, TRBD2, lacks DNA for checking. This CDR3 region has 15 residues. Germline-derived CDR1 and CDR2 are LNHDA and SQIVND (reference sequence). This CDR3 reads CASSISSHWGNEQFF.

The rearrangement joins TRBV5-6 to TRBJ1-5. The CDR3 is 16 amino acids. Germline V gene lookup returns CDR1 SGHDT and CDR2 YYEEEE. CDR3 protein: CASSFFAGSGNQPQHF.

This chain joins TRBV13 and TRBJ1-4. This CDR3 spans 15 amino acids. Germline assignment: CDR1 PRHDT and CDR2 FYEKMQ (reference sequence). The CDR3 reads CASSANLLTNEKLFF.

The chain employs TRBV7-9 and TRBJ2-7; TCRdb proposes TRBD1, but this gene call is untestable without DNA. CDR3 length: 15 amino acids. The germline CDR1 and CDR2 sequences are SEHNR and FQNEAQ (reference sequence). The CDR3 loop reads CASSLVGQSAYEQYF.

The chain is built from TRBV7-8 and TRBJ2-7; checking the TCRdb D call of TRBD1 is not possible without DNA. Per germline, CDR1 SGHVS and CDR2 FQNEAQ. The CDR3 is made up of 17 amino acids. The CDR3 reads CASSSEPRGTGGYEQYF. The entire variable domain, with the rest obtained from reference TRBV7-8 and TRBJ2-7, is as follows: GAGVSQSPRYKVAKRGQDVALRCDPISGHVSLFWYQQALGQGPEFLTYFQNEAQLDKSGLPSDRFFAERPEGSVSTLKIQRTQQEDSAVYLCASSSEPRGTGGYEQYFGPGTRLTVT.

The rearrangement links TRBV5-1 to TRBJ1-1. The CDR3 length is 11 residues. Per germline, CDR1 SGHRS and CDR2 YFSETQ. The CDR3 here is CASSLGSEAFF. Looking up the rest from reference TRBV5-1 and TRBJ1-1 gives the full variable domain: KAGVTQTPRYLIKTRGQQVTLSCSPISGHRSVSWYQQTPGQGLQFLFEYFSETQRNKGNFPGRFSGRQFSNSRSEMNVSTLELGDSALYLCASSLGSEAFFGQGTRLTVV.

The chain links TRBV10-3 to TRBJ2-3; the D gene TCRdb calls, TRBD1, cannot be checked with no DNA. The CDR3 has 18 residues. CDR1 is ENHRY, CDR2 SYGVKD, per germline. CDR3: CAISFTNSGHGMTDTQYF.

The CDR3 sequence: CASSAGGAVEYF. J is TRBJ2-4 and V is TRBV2; TCRdb indicates TRBD1, and absent DNA this call remains unverified. Germline V lookup: CDR1 SNHLY, CDR2 FYNNEI. The CDR3 runs 12 residues.

This CDR3 reads CSARGQGENIQYF. The J gene is TRBJ2-4, the V gene TRBV20-1; absent DNA, TCRdb's TRBD1 call cannot be checked. The CDR3 extends over 13 amino acids. The V gene's germline CDR1 is DFQATT and CDR2 SNEGSKA (reference sequence).

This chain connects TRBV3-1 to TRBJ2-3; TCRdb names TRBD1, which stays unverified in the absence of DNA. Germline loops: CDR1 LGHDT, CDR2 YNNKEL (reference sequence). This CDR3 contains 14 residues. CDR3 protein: CASSPGQDPSAQYF.

The CDR3 protein is CSARQDRGRRQPQHF. The chain has TRBV20-1 and TRBJ1-5; TCRdb's D gene call, TRBD1, goes unchecked for lack of DNA. There are 15 residues in the CDR3. Germline V gene sequence: CDR1 DFQATT, CDR2 SNEGSKA (reference sequence).

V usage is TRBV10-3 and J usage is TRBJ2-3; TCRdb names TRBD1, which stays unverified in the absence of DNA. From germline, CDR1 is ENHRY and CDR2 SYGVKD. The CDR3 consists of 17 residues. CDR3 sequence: CAISDLGNSPGADTQYF.

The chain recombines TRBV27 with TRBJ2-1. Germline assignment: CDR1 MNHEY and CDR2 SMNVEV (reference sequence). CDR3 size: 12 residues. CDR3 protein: CASSPIGDEQFF.

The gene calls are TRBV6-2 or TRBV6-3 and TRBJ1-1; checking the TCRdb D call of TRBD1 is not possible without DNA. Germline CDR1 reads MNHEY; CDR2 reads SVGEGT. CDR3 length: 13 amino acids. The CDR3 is CASSRRENTEAFF.

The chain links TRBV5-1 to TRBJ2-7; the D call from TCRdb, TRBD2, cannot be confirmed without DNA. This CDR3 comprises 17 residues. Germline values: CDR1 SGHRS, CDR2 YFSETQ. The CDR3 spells CASSLTSGRERLHEQYF.

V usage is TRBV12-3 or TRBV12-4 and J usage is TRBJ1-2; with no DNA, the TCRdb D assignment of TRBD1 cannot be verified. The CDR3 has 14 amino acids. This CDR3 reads CASSFETGERGYTF.

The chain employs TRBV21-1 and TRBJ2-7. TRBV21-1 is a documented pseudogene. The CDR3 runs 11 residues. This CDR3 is CASSKKAGQYF.

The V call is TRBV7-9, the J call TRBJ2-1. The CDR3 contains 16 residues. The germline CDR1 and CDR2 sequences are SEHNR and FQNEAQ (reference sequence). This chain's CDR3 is CASTVETSGVYNEQFF.